These 10 T cell receptor beta chains were all obtained from the same sample, sequenced in a study of blood T cell repertoires in COVID-19. Only in-frame clones appear in the TCRdb table, and some are missing; sequencing was by immunoSEQ multiplex PCR. The sample holds 200,000 to 250,000 clones, around 90% seen once. The source material was PBMCs or T cells enriched from blood (not recorded which). These receptors came from a woman between 50 and 59 years old with acute COVID-19.

The chain employs TRBV18 and TRBJ1-1; tentative D call: TRBD1 (6 bases). Germline V CDR1 and CDR2: KGHSH, LQKENI. V lost 2 bases and J lost 3, with 13 bases in between. The CDR3 extends over 15 amino acids. CDR3: CASSPVQGAYTEAFF. The DNA of the CDR3 is TGTGCCAGCTCACCAGTACAGGGTGCGTACACTGAAGCTTTCTTT.

The V and J genes are TRBV13 and TRBJ1-2, with D possibly being TRBD1 (6 bases). The germline V and J ends were trimmed by 4 bases and 2 bases, with 14 bases remaining between them. Germline-derived CDR1 and CDR2 are PRHDT and FYEKMQ (reference sequence). The length of the CDR3 is 15 residues. CDR3 nucleotides: TGTGCCAGCAGCTCCCCCACTCAGGGGAACTATGGCTACACCTTC. It encodes CASSSPTQGNYGYTF. The whole variable domain, remainder taken from reference TRBV13 and TRBJ1-2, is AAGVIQSPRHLIKEKRETATLKCYPIPRHDTVYWYQQGPGQDPQFLISFYEKMQSDKGSIPDRFSAQQFSDYHSELNMSSLELGDSALYFCASSSPTQGNYGYTFGSGTRLTVV.

The gene calls are TRBV28 and TRBJ2-4; TRBD2 matches at 7 bases. With V trimmed by 7 bases and J by 0 bases, 6 bases remained unmatched. The germline gives CDR1 MDHEN, CDR2 SYDVKM. The CDR3 has 15 residues. CDR3 nucleotides: TGTGCCAGCACCCCTGCGGGGGAAGCCAAAAACATTCAGTACTTC. Its translation: CASTPAGEAKNIQYF.

V gene TRBV27 combines with J gene TRBJ2-3, with TRBD2 matching 7 bases. V trimming: 3 bases; J trimming: 6 bases; junction bases outside the gene matches: 12. The CDR3 totals 16 residues. Per germline, CDR1 MNHEY and CDR2 SMNVEV (reference sequence). Here the CDR3 reads CASSFIAASGGDTQYF. As DNA, the CDR3 is TGTGCCAGCAGTTTTATTGCGGCTAGCGGAGGGGATACGCAGTATTTT.

The V gene is TRBV7-3, the J gene TRBJ2-7; D is perhaps TRBD1 (6 bases). The V end was cut by 5 bases, the J end by 6 bases, with 11 bases between. The CDR3 length is 12 residues. Germline V CDR1 and CDR2: SGHTA, FQGTGA. CDR3 sequence: CASSPGRGEQYF. The CDR3 DNA is TGTGCCAGCAGCCCCGGCAGGGGCGAGCAGTACTTC. Looking up the rest from reference TRBV7-3 and TRBJ2-7 gives the full variable domain: GAGVSQTPSNKVTEKGKYVELRCDPISGHTALYWYRQSLGQGPEFLIYFQGTGAADDSGLPNDRFFAVRPEGSVSTLKIQRTERGDSAVYLCASSPGRGEQYFGPGTRLTVT.

The rearrangement links TRBV30 to TRBJ2-2, with 13 bases aligning to TRBD2. J lost 6 bases, V lost 5 bases, and 6 bases had no gene match. This CDR3 contains 15 residues. Germline V gene lookup returns CDR1 GTSNPN and CDR2 SVGIG (reference sequence). CDR3 nucleotide sequence: TGTGCCTGGTCACGGGGACTAGCGGGATCCGGGGAGCTGTTTTTT. Translated: CAWSRGLAGSGELFF.

V and J are TRBV6-5 and TRBJ1-2, with D possibly matching TRBD1 (6 bases). Germline assignment: CDR1 MNHEY and CDR2 SVGAGI. V lost 0 bases and J 3 bases, leaving 14 bases between the germline ends. The CDR3 sequence is 16 residues long. CDR3 region: CASSYSSDRTYYGYTF. DNA for the CDR3: TGTGCCAGCAGTTACTCTAGCGACAGGACTTACTATGGCTACACCTTC.

The chain has TRBV7-9 and TRBJ2-5; D is possibly TRBD2 (5 bases). CDR1 and CDR2 from the germline V gene are SEHNR and FQNEAQ (reference sequence). CDR3 length equals 15 residues. Trimming cost V 2 bases and J 5 bases, with 15 bases left between them. This CDR3 is CASSLFSRPGETQYF. The DNA for the CDR3 is TGTGCCAGCAGCTTATTTTCCAGGCCGGGGGAGACCCAGTACTTC.

The V gene is TRBV2, the J gene TRBJ1-1, with D uncertain. The CDR3 has 13 amino acids. CDR1 SNHLY and CDR2 FYNNEI come from the germline V gene. V shed 5 bases and J shed 1 base, with 8 bases lying between them. Written as DNA, the CDR3 is TGTGCCAGCAGTCCCACGGGGAACACTGAAGCTTTCTTT. Translation gives CASSPTGNTEAFF.

J is TRBJ2-3 and V is TRBV28; tentative D call: TRBD2 (7 bases). The CDR3 runs to 14 residues. Trimming stripped 6 bases from V and 13 bases from J, with 23 bases between. Per germline, CDR1 MDHEN and CDR2 SYDVKM. DNA of the CDR3: TGTGCCAGCAGACTCCCCCGGGGGGACACCCAGGAGTATTTT. Protein: CASRLPRGDTQEYF.